This TCR beta chain was documented in a study of blood T cell repertoires in COVID-19. Study summary: From the United States, Italy and Spain came samples of acute and convalescent COVID-19. The cDNA or gDNA used as material had been derived from T cells, B-cell-depleted T cells, or PBMCs.

As processed by the authors: Reference gene primer amplification in the assay estimated nucleated cell counts. Measured with immunoSEQ multiplex PCR; TCRdb has only the in-frame clones, and not every one. V and J calls and clone size are given by that table; D and trimming were obtained from the DNA. Of over 200,000 clones listed, 91% are singletons. Recruited during active infection, patients (from Seattle) were subsequently followed longitudinally. Germline V gene sequence: CDR1 MGHRA, CDR2 YSYEKL. There are 16 residues in the CDR3. With 0 bases removed from V and 4 bases from J, the gap between germline ends came to 16 bases.

The chain joins TRBV4-1 to TRBJ2-7; maybe TRBD2 (6 bases). The TCR comes from a person under 35 with COVID-19, enrolled during active disease. The sequenced material came from peripheral blood. The CDR3 DNA reads TGCGCCAGCAGCCAAGATCCCCTCGGAGGGGCTTACGAGCAGTACTTC. It translates to CASSQDPLGGAYEQYF.